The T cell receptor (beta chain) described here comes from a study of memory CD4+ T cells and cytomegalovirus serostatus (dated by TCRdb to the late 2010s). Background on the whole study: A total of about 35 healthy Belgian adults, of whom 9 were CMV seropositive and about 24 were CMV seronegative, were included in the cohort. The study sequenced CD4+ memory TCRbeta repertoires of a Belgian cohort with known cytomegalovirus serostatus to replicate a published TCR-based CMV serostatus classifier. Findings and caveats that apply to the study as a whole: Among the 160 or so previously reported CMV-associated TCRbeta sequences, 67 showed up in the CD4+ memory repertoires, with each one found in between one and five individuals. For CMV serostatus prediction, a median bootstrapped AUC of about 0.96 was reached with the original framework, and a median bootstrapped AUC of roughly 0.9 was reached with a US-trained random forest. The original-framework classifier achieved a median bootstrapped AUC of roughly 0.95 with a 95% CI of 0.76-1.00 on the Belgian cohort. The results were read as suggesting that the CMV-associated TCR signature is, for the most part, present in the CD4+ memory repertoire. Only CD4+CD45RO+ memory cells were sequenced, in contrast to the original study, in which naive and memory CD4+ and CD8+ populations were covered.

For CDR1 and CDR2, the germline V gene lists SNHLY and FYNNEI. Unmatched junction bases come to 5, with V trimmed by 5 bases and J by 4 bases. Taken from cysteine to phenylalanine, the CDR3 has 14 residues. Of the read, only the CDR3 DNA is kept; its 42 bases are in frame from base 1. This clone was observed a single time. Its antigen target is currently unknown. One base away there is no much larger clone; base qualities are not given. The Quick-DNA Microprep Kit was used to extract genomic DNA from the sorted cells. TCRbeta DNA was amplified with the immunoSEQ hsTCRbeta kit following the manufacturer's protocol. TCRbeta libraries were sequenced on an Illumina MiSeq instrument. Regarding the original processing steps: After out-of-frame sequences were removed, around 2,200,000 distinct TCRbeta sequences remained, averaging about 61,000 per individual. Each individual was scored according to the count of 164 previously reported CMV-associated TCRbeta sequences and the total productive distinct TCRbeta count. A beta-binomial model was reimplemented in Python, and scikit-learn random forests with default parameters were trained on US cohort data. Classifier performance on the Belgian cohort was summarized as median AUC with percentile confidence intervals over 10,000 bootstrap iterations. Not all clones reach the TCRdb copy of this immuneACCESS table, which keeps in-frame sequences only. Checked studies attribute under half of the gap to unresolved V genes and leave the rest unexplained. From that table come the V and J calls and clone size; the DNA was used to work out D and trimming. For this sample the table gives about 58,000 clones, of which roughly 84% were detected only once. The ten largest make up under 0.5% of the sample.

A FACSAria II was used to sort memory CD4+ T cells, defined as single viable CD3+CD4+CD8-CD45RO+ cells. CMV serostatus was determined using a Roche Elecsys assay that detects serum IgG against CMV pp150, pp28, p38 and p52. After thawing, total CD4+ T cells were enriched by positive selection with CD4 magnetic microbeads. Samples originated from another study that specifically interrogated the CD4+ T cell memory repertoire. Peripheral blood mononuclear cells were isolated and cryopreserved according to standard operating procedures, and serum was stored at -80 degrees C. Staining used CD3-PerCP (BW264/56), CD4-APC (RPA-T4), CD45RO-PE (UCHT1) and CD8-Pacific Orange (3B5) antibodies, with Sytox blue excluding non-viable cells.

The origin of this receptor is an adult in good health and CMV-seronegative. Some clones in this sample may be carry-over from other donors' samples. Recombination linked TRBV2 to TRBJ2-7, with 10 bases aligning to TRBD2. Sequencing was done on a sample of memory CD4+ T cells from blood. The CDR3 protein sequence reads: CASSRTSGRYEQYF. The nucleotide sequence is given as TGTGCCAGCAGTCGGACTAGCGGAAGGTACGAGCAGTACTTC.